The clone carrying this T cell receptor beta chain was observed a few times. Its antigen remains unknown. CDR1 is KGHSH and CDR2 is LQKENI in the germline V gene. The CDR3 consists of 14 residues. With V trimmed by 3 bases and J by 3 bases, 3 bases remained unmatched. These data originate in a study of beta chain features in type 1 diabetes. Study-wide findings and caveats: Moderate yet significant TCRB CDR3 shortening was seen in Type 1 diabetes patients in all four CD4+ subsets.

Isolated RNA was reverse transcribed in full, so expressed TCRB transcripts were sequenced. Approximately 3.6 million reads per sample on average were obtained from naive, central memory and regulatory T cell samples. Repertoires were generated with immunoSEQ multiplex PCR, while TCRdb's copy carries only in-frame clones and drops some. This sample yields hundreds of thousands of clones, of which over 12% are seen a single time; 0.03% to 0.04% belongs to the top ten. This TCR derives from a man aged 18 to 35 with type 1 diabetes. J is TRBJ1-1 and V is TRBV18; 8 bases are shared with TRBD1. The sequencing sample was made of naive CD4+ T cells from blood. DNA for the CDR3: TGTGCCAGCTCACCGGGACAGGCTTACACTGAAGCTTTCTTT. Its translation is CASSPGQAYTEAFF.